This T cell receptor beta chain was identified in a study of CD8 T cells in acute hepatitis C reinfection (dated by TCRdb to the early 2020s). The study in broad terms: The study profiled the TCRbeta repertoire of CD8+ T cells specific for the HCV NS3-1073 epitope during acute infection and after viral clearance. Paired acute and follow-up samples were contributed by four of the spontaneous resolvers. On the study overall, not on this receptor specifically: The NS3-1073 specific repertoires were highly diverse, and diversity did not differ significantly among acute resolver, follow-up resolver and acute chronic samples. No follow-up repertoires were available for chronically infected subjects, since NS3-1073 specific cells were too rare to be sorted. Because bulk sequencing covered only the TCRbeta chain, the alphabeta pairing of the public clonotypes could not be determined. Few CDR3 sequences were shared with other epitopes, and differences in sequencing approaches may have limited exact matching. Regardless of outcome, thirteen public clonotypes were found, and one public clonotype used V04-02/J02-02.

Details on this clone: Its specific antigen is unknown. No per-base quality is available; no much larger clone lies one base away.

Per the publication, the time point label means: naive CD8 control sorted from an acute-time-point sample. Enrolled in the Montreal Hepatitis C Cohort (HEPCO) in Canada, the donors were people who inject drugs, and these donors were followed every 3 months. Acute primary HCV infection was defined as a positive HCV RNA or antibody test after a negative test within the previous 24 weeks. Surface staining used CD3, CD8 and CD45RO antibodies, with an aqua fixable dye to exclude dead cells. The cohort also included several subjects who developed chronic infection, defined as HCV RNA positivity at 24 weeks. From thawed, previously cryostored peripheral blood mononuclear cells, CD8+ T cells were purified through negative selection performed by means of the MACS CD8+ T cell Isolation Kit. A BD FACSAria II cell sorter was used for cell sorting. Genomic DNA was extracted from FACS-sorted cells, and TCRbeta chain sequencing was performed through the commercial immunoSEQ service. In the authors' own workflow: ImmunoSEQ Analyzer software v3.0 and R v3.5.1 were the tools used to analyze the repertoire data. Sequences containing stop codons or out-of-frame rearrangements were removed, so only productive rearrangements were analyzed. Simpson diversity, Shannon entropy, CDR3 length and nucleotide addition metrics were obtained from the sequencing provider. Clonotypes were grouped by frequency into dominant, sub-dominant, low or lowest abundance categories, and clonotypes below 0.1% were left out of most analyses. Any CDR3 amino acid clonotype present in at least two subjects at a cumulative frequency of at least 0.5% was labeled public. Drawn from immuneACCESS, this table holds only the in-frame rearrangements with V and J called that TCRdb kept. Clones are partly lost; checked studies trace under half to an unresolved V gene and leave the rest unexplained. The V and J calls and the clone size are those of that table, but D and trimming were determined from the DNA. The sample table lists 35,000 to 40,000 clones, around 87% of them with a count of one. 0.4% to 0.5% of the sample goes to the ten largest clones.

The specimen was naive CD8+ T cells from PBMCs. The cell subset or site label here, explained by the study, means: sorted total naive CD45RO-negative CD8+ T cells. This sequence was found in a man aged 25 to 40 with chronic hepatitis C.

The CDR3 is CASSWGLGSYNEQFF. The sequence in DNA is TGTGCCAGCAGTTGGGGACTAGGATCCTACAATGAGCAGTTCTTC. The sequence joins TRBV27 to TRBJ2-1; 8 bases in the middle match TRBD2. CDR3 length: 15 amino acids, cysteine to phenylalanine. Kept here is only the CDR3 DNA, which spans 45 bases and is read in frame from base 1. From a lookup of the germline V gene (reference sequence), CDR1 and CDR2 are MNHEY and SMNVEV. V lost 4 bases and J lost 1 base, and the count of bases not matched to a germline gene is 3.